Below, 2 T cell receptor beta chains from the same sample are listed, as sequenced in a study of read filtering for tumor transcriptome and immune sequencing. The library was built from about 400 ng RNA with molecular barcoded adaptors for alpha/delta and beta/gamma chains. Each CDR3 protein is one row after TCRdb ran MiXCR on the reads. Among more than 100,000 distinct CDR3 sequences listed, approximately 13% were seen once. Sequencing used a population of CD138-negative cells sorted from bone marrow. These receptors originate from a donor at least 40 years old with multiple myeloma.

This clonotype was found a few times. This chain links TRBV7-6 with TRBJ2-7; TRBD2 matches 7 bases. With V trimmed by 5 bases and J by 0 bases, 7 bases remained unmatched. Germline CDR1 is SGHVS and CDR2 is FNYEAQ. This CDR3 region has 15 residues. The CDR3 DNA follows: TGTGCCAGCAGCATGGCTAGCGGAGGCTCCTACGAGCAGTACTTC. This sequence encodes CASSMASGGSYEQYF. Together with reference TRBV7-6 and TRBJ2-7, the CDR3 gives the full variable domain: GAGVSQSPRYKVTKRGQDVALRCDPISGHVSLYWYRQALGQGPEFLTYFNYEAQQDKSGLPNDRFSAERPEGSISTLTIQRTEQRDSAMYRCASSMASGGSYEQYFGPGTRLTVT.

The table lists this clonotype with many counts. V and J are TRBV11-2 and TRBJ2-2; 8 positions match TRBD2. The germline V gene encodes CDR1 SGHAT and CDR2 FQNNGV. The trim removed 2 bases at V and 4 bases at J, leaving 6 bases unmatched. The CDR3 contains 16 residues. CDR3 in DNA: TGTGCCAGCAGCTTACGCTTCGGGAGGGCCACCGGGGAGCTGTTTTTT. As protein: CASSLRFGRATGELFF.